The 2 T cell receptor beta chains listed next were all sequenced from one sample in a study of cytomegalovirus exposure and HLA in healthy donors (dated by TCRdb to about 2017). The library was generated by the immunoSEQ multiplex PCR assay. The table was pulled from immuneACCESS by TCRdb, which kept in-frame rearrangements only. Such tables lose some clones; where checked, under half of the loss comes from unresolved V genes, and the rest has no known cause. This sample gives under 85,000 clones in total; roughly 95% of them show up just once. The ten largest make up approximately 3.4% of the sample. The sample was PBMCs. The receptors come from a woman aged 18-30 years in good health and CMV-seropositive.

CDR3 protein: CASSQTSGSIYNEQFF. The CDR3 nucleotides read TGTGCCAGCAGCCAGACTAGCGGGAGCATCTACAATGAGCAGTTCTTC. The genes are TRBV7-3 and TRBJ2-1; 12 bases fit TRBD2. The CDR3 is made up of 16 amino acids. The germline V gene has CDR1 SGHTA and CDR2 FQGTGA. J was trimmed by 3 bases and V by 5 bases; bases with no gene match: 5.

Only one count was recorded for this clone. V gene TRBV5-1 combines with J gene TRBJ1-1; 8 bases agree with TRBD1. This CDR3 has 16 amino acids. CDR1 is SGHRS and CDR2 is YFSETQ in the germline V gene. Unmatched junction bases numbered 15, after V lost 5 bases and J lost 6 bases. The CDR3 spells CASSSLSDRARSEAFF. The DNA of the CDR3 is TGCGCCAGCAGTTCGTTATCGGACAGGGCGCGTTCTGAAGCTTTCTTT.